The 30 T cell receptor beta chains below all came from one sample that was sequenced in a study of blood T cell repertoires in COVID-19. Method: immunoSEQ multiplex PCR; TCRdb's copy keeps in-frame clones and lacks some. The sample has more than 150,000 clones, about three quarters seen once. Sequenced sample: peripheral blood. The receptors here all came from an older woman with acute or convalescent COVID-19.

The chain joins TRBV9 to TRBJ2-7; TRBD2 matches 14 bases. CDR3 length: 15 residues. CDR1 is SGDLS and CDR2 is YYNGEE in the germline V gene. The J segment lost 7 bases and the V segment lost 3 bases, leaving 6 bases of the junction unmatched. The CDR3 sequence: CASSAGLAGGSEQYF. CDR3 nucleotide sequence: TGTGCCAGCAGCGCCGGACTAGCGGGAGGCTCGGAGCAGTACTTC.

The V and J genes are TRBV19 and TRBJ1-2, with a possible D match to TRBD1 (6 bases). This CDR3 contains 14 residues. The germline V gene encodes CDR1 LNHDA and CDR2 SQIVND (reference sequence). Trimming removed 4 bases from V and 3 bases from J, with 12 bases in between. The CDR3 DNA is TGTGCCAGTAGTACGGACAGACAGTACTATGGCTACACCTTC. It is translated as CASSTDRQYYGYTF. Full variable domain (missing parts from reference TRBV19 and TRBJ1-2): DGGITQSPKYLFRKEGQNVTLSCEQNLNHDAMYWYRQDPGQGLRLIYYSQIVNDFQKGDIAEGYSVSREKKESFPLTVTSAQKNPTAFYLCASSTDRQYYGYTFGSGTRLTVV.

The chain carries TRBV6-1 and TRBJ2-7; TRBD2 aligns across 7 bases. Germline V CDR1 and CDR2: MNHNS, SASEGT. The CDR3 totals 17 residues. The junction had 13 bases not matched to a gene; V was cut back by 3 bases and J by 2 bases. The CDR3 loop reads CASSDRGRALRPYEQYF. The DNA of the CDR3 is TGTGCCAGCAGTGATCGGGGGAGGGCCTTAAGGCCCTACGAGCAGTACTTC.

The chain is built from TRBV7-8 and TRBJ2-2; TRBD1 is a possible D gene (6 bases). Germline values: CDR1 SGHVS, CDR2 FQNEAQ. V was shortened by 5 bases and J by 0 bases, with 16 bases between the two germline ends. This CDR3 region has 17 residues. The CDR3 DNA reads TGTGCCAGCAGCCCAGGGGTACTACGTTCGAACACCGGGGAGCTGTTTTTT. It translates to CASSPGVLRSNTGELFF.

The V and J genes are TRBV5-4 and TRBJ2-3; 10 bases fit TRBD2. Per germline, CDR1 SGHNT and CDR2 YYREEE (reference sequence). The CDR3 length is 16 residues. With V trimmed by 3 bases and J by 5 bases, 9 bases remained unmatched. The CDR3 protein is CASSSVSGRNGDTQYF. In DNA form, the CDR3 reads TGTGCCAGCAGCTCCGTTAGCGGGAGGAACGGAGATACGCAGTATTTT.

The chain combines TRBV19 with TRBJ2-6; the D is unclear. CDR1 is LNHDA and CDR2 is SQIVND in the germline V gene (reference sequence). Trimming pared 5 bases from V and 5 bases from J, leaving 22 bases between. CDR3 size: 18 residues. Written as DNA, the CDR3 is TGTGCCAGTAGTCTCGCGCAGACAAATCAAAGTCGGGCCAACGTCCTGACTTTC. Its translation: CASSLAQTNQSRANVLTF.

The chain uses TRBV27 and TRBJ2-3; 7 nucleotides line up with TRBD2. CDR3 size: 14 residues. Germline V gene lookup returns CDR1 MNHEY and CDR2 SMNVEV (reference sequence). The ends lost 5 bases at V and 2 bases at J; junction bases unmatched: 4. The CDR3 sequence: CASSGSGFTDTQYF. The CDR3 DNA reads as TGTGCCAGCAGTGGTAGCGGGTTCACAGATACGCAGTATTTT.

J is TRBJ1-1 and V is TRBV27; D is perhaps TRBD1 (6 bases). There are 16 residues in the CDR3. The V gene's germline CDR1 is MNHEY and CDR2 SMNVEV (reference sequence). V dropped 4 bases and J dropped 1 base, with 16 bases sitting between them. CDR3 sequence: CASSSYGGASNTEAFF. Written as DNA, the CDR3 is TGTGCCAGCAGTTCGTACGGGGGGGCATCGAACACTGAAGCTTTCTTT.

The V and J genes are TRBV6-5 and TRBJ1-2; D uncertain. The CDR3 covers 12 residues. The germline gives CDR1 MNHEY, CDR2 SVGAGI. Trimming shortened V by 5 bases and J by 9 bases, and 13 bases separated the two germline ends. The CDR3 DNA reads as TGTGCCAGCAGTCAACGCCTCGGTAGCTACACCTTC. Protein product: CASSQRLGSYTF.

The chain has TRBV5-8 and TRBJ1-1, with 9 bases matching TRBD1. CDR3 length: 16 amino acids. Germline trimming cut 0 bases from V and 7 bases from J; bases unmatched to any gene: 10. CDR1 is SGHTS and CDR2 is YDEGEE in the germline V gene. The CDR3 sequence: CASSLVFGTGTIEAFF. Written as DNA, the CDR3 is TGTGCCAGCAGCTTGGTTTTCGGGACAGGGACTATTGAAGCTTTCTTT. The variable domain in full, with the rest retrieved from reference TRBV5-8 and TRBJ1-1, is EAGVTQSPTHLIKTRGQQATLRCSPISGHTSVYWYQQALGLGLQFLLWYDEGEERNRGNFPPRFSGRQFPNYSSELNVNALELEDSALYLCASSLVFGTGTIEAFFGQGTRLTVV.

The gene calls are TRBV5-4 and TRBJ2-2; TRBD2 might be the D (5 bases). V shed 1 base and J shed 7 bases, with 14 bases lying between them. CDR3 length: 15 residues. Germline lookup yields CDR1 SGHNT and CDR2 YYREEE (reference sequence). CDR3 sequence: CASSLSGIGVGELFF. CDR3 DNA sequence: TGTGCCAGCAGCTTGTCCGGGATCGGGGTCGGGGAGCTGTTTTTT.

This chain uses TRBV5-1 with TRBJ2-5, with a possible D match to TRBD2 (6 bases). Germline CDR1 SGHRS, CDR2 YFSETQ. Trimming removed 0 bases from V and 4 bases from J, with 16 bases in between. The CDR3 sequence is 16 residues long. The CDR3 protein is CASSLGPGLGSETQYF. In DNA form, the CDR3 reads TGCGCCAGCAGCTTGGGACCGGGACTGGGTTCAGAGACCCAGTACTTC.

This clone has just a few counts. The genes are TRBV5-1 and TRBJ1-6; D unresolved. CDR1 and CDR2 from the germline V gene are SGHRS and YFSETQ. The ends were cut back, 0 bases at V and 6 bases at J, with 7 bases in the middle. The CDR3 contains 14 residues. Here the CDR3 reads CASSLGSLNSPLHF. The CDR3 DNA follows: TGCGCCAGCAGCTTGGGCAGTCTTAATTCACCCCTCCACTTT. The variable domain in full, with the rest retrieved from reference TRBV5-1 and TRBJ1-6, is KAGVTQTPRYLIKTRGQQVTLSCSPISGHRSVSWYQQTPGQGLQFLFEYFSETQRNKGNFPGRFSGRQFSNSRSEMNVSTLELGDSALYLCASSLGSLNSPLHFGNGTRLTVT.

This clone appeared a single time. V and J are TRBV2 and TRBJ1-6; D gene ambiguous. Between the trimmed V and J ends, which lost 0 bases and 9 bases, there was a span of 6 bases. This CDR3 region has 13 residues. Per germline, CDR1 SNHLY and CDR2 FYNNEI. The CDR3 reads CASSEAPGSPLHF. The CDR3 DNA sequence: TGTGCCAGCAGTGAAGCCCCAGGTTCACCCCTCCACTTT.

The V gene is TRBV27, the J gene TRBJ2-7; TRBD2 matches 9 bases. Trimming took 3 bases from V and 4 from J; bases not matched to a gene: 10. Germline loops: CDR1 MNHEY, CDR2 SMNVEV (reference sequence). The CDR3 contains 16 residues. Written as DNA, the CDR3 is TGTGCCAGCAGTTTTCTAGCGGGACCCAATTTTTACGAGCAGTACTTC. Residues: CASSFLAGPNFYEQYF.

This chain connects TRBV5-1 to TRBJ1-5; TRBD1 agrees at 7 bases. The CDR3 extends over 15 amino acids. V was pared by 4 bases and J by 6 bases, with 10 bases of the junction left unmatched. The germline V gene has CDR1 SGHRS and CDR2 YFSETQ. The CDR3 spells CASSLTGARGQPQHF. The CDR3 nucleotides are TGCGCCAGCAGCCTTACAGGGGCGCGGGGTCAGCCCCAGCATTTT.

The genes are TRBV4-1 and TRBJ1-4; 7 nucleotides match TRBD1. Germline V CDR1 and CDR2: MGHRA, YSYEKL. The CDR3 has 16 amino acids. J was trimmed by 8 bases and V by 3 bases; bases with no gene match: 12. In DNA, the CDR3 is TGCGCCAGCAGCCAGTTTCCGCAGGGGGGAGGCGAAAAACTGTTTTTT. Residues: CASSQFPQGGGEKLFF.

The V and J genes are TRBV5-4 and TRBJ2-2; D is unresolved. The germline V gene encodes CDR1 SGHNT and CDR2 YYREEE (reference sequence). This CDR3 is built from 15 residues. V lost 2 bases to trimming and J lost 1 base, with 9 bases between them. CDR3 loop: CASSLFLRNTGELFF. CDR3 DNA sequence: TGTGCCAGCAGCTTATTTTTGCGGAACACCGGGGAGCTGTTTTTT.

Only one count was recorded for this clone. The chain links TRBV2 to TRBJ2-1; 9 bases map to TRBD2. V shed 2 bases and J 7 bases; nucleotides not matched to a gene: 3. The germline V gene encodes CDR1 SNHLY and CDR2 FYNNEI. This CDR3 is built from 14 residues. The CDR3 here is CASSERLAANEQFF. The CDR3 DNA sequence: TGTGCCAGCAGTGAACGACTAGCGGCAAATGAGCAGTTCTTC.

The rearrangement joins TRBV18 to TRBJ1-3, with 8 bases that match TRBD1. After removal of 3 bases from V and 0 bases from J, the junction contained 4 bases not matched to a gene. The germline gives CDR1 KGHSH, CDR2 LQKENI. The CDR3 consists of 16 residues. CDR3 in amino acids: CASSPYRGSSGNTIYF. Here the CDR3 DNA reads TGTGCCAGCTCACCTTACAGGGGGAGCTCTGGAAACACCATATATTTT.

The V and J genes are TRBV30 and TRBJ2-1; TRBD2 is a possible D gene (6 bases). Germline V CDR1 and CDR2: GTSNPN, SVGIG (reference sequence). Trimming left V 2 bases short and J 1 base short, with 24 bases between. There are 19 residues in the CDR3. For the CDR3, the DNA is TGTGCCTGGAGTCCGCTTAAGTTTTCCGGGAGCGGGTCCTACAATGAGCAGTTCTTC. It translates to CAWSPLKFSGSGSYNEQFF.

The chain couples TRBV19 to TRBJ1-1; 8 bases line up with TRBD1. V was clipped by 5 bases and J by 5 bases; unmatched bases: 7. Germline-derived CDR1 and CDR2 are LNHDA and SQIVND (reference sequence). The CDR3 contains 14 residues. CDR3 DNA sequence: TGTGCCAGTAGTCTACGGACAGGGAATACTGAAGCTTTCTTT. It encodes CASSLRTGNTEAFF.

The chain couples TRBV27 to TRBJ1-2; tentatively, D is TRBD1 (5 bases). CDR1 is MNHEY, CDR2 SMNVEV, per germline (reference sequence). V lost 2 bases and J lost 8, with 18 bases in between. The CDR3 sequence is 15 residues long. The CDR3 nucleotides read TGTGCCAGCAGTTTAGGGACTGGGGCGGTTGCCGGCTACACCTTC. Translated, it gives CASSLGTGAVAGYTF.

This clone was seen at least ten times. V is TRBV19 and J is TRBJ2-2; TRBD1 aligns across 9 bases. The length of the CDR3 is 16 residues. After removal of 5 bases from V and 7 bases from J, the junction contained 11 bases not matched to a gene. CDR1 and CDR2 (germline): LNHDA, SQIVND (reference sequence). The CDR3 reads CASSAGQGRSSGELFF. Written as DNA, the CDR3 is TGTGCCAGTAGTGCGGGACAGGGCCGATCGAGCGGGGAGCTGTTTTTT.

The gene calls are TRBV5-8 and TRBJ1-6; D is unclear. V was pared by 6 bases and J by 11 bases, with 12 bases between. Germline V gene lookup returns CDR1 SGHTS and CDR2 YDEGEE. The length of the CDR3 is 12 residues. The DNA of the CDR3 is TGTGCCAGCACCCGGGAGTGGCCACCCCTCCACTTT. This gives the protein CASTREWPPLHF.

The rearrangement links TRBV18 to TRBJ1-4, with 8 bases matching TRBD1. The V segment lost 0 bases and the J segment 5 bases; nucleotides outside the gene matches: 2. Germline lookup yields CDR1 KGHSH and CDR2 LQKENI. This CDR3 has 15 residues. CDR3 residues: CASSPPGQANEKLFF. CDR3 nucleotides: TGTGCCAGCTCACCACCGGGACAGGCAAATGAAAAACTGTTTTTT.

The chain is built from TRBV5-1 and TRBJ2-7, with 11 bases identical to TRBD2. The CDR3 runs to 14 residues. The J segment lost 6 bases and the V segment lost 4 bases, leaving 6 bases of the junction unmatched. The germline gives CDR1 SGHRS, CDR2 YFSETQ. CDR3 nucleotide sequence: TGCGCCAGCAGCCAGACTAGCGGGACCGGCGAGCAGTACTTC. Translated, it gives CASSQTSGTGEQYF.

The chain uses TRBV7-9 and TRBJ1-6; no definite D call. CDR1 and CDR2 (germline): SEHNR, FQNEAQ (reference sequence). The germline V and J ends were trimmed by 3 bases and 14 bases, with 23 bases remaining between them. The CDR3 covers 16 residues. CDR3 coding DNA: TGTGCCAGCAGCTTCGAAAGCGGACTGGAGTTGAAGACCCTCCACTTT. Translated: CASSFESGLELKTLHF.

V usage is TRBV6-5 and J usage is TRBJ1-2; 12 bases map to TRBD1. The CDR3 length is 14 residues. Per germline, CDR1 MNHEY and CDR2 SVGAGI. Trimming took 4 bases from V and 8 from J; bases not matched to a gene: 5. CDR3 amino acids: CASSWDRGRHGYTF. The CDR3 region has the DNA TGTGCCAGCAGTTGGGACAGGGGGCGACACGGCTACACCTTC.

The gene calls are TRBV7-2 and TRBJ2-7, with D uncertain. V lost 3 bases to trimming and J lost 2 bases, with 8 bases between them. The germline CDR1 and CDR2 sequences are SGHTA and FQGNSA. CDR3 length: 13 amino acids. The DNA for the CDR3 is TGTGCCAGCAGCTTTTTTACAACCTACGAGCAGTACTTC. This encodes CASSFFTTYEQYF.